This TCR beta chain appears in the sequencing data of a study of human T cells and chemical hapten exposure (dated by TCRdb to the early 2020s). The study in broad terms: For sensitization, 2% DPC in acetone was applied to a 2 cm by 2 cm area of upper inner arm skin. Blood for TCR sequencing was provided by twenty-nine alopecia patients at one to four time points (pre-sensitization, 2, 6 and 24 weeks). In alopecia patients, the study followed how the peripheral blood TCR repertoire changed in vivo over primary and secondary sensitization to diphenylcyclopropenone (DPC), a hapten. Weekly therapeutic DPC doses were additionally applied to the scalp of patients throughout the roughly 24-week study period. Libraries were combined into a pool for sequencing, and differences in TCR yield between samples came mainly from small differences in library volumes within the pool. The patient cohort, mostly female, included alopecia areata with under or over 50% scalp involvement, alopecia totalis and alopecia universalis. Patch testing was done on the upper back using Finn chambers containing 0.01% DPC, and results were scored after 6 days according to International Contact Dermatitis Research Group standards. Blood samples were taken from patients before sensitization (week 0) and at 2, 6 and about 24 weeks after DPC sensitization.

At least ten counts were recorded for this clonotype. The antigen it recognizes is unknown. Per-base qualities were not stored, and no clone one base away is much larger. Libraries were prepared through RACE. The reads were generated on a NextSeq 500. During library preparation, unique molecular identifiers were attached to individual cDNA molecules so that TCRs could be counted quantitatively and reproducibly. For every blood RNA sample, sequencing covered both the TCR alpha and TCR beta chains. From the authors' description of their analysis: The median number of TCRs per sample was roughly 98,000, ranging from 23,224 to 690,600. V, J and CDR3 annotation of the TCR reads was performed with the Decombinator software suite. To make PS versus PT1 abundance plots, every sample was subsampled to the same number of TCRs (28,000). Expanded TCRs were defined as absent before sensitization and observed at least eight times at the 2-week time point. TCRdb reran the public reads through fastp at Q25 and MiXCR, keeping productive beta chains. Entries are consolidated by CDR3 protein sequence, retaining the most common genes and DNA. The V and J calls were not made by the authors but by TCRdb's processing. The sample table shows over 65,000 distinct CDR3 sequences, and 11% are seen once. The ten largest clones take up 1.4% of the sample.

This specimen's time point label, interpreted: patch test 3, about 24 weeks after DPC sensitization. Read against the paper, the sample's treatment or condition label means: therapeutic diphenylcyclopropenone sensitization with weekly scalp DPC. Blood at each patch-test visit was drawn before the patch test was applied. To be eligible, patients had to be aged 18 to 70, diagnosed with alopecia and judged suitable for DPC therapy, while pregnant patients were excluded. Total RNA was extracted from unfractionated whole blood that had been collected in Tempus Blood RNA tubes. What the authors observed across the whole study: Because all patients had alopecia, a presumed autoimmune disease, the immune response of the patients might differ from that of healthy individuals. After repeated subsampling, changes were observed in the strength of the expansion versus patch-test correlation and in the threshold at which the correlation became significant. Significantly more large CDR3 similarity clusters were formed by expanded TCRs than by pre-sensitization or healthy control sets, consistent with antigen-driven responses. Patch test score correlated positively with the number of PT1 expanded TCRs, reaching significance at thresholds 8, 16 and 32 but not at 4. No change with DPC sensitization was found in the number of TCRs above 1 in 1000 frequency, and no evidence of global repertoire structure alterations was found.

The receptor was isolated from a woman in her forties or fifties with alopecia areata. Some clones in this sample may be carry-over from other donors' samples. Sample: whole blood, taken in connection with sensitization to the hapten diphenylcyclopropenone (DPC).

The DNA sequence is given as TGCGCCAGCAGCCCGGAGGGGCAGGGCGACACCGGGGAGCTGTTTTTT. This translates into CASSPEGQGDTGELFF. The chain is encoded by TRBV4-3 joined to TRBJ2-2, with a weak D call of TRBD2 (6 bases match). CDR1 and CDR2 are drawn from the germline V gene: LGHNA, YSLEER. The junction carries 15 bases between V and J, which are trimmed by 4 bases and 3 bases respectively. There are 16 amino acids in the CDR3, from cysteine to phenylalanine inclusive. The sequence is cut down to CDR3 DNA, 48 bases in frame from base 1.